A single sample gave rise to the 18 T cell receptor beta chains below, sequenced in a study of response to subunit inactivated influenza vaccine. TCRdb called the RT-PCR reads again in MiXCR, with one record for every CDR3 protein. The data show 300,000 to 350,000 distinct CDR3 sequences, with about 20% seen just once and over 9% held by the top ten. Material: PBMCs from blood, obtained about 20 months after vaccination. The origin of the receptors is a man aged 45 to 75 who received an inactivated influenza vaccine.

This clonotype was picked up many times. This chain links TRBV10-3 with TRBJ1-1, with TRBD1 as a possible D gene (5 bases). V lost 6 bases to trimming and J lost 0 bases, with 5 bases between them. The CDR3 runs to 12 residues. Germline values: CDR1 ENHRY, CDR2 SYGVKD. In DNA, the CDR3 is TGTGCCATCAGGGGGCTGAACACTGAAGCTTTCTTT. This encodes CAIRGLNTEAFF.

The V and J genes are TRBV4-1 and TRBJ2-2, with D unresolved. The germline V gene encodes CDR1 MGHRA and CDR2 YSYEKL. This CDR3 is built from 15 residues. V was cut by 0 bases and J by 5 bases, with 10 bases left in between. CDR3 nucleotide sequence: TGCGCCAGCAGCCAAGAAGGTTTGGGTACCGGGGAGCTGTTTTTT. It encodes CASSQEGLGTGELFF.

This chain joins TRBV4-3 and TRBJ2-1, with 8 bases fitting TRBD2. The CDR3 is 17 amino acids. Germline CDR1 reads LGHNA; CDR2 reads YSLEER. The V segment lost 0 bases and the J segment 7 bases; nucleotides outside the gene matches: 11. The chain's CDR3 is CASSQEPRSGGGNEQFF. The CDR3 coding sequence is TGCGCCAGCAGCCAAGAACCGAGGTCGGGGGGGGGAAATGAGCAGTTCTTC.

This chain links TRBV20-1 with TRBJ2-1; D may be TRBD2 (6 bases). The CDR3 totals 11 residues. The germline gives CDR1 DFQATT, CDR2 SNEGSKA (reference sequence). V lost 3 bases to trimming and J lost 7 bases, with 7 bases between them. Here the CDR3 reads CSASSGNEQFF. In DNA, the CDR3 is TGCAGTGCTAGTAGCGGAAATGAGCAGTTCTTC.

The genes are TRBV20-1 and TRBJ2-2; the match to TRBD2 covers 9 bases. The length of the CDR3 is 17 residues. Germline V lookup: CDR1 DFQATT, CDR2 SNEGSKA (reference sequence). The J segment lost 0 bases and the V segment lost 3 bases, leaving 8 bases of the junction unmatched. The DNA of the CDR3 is TGCAGTGCTAGGCCCAGCGGGAGGCCTTCGAACACCGGGGAGCTGTTTTTT. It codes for CSARPSGRPSNTGELFF.

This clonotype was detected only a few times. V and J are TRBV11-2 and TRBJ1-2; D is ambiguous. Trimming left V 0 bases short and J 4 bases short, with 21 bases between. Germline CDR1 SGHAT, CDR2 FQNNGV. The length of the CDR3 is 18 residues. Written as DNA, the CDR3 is TGTGCCAGCAGCTTAGATTTAGGATCGGCTATGATCAGCTATGGCTACACCTTC. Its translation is CASSLDLGSAMISYGYTF. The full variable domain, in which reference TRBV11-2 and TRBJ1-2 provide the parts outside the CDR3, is EAGVAQSPRYKIIEKRQSVAFWCNPISGHATLYWYQQILGQGPKLLIQFQNNGVVDDSQLPKDRFSAERLKGVDSTLKIQPAKLEDSAVYLCASSLDLGSAMISYGYTFGSGTRLTVV.

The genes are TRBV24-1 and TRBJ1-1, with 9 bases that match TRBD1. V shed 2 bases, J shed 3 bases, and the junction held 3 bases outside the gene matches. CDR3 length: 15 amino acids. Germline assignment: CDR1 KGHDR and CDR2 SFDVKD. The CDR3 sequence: CATSDSRQGDTEAFF. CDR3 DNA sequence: TGTGCCACCAGTGATTCCCGACAGGGGGACACTGAAGCTTTCTTT.

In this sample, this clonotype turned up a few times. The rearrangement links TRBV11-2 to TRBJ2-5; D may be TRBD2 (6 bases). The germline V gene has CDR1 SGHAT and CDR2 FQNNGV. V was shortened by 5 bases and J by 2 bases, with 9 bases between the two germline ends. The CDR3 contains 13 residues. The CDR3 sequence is CASSAGSQETQYF. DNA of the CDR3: TGTGCCAGCAGCGCCGGGAGTCAAGAGACCCAGTACTTC.

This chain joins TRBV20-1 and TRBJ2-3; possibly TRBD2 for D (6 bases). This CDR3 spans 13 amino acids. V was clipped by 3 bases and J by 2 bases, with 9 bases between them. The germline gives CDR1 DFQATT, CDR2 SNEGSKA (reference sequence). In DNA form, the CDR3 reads TGCAGTGCTAGTGGCGGGGCCACAGATACGCAGTATTTT. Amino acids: CSASGGATDTQYF.

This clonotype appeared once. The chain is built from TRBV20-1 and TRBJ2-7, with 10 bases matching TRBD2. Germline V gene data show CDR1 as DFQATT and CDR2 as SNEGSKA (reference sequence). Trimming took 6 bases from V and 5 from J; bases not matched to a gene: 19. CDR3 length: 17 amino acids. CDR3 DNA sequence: TGCAGTGCCCCCGCCCTCCCGGGTAGCGGGAGGCGCCACGAGCAGTACTTC. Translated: CSAPALPGSGRRHEQYF.

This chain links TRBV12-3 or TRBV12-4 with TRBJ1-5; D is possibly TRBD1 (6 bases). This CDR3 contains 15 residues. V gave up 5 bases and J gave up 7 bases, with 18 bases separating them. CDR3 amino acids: CASSPTLGGWQPQHF. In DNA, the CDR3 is TGTGCCAGCAGTCCCACTCTGGGGGGCTGGCAGCCCCAGCATTTT.

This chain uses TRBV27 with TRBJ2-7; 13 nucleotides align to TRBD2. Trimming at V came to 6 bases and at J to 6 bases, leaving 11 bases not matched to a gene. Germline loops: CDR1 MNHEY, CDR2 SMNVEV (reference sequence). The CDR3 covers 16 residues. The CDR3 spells CASRGLAGAPSGEQYF. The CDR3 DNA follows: TGTGCCAGCAGAGGACTAGCGGGAGCCCCTAGTGGCGAGCAGTACTTC.

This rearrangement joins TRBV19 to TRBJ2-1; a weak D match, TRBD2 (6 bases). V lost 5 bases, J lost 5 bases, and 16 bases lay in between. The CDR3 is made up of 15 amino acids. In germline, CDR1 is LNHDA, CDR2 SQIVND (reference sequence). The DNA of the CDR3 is TGTGCCAGTAGTCCCCAGCGGGCCTTAGACAATGAGCAGTTCTTC. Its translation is CASSPQRALDNEQFF. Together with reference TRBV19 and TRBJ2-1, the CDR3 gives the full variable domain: DGGITQSPKYLFRKEGQNVTLSCEQNLNHDAMYWYRQDPGQGLRLIYYSQIVNDFQKGDIAEGYSVSREKKESFPLTVTSAQKNPTAFYLCASSPQRALDNEQFFGPGTRLTVL.

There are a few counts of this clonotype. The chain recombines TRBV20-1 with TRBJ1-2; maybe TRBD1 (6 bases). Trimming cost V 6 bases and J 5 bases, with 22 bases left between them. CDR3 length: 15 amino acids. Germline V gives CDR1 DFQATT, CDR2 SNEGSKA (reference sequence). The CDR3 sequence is CSASLGQTLSYGYTF. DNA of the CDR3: TGCAGTGCCAGCCTCGGACAGACACTTTCATATGGCTACACCTTC.

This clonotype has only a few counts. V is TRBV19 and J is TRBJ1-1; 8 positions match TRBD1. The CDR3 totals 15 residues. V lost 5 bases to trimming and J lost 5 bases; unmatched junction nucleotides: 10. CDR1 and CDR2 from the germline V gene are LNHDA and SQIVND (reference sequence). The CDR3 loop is CASSLPDRARTEAFF. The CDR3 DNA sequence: TGTGCCAGTAGTCTCCCGGACAGGGCTAGGACTGAAGCTTTCTTT.

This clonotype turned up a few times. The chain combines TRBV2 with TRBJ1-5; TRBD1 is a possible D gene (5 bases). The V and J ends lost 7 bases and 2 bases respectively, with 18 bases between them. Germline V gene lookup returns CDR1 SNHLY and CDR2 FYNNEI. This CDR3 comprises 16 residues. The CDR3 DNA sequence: TGTGCCAGCACCTTATACGGTCTCAGGGGCAATCAGCCCCAGCATTTT. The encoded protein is CASTLYGLRGNQPQHF. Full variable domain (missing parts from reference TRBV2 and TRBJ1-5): EPEVTQTPSHQVTQMGQEVILRCVPISNHLYFYWYRQILGQKVEFLVSFYNNEISEKSEIFDDQFSVERPDGSNFTLKIRSTKLEDSAMYFCASTLYGLRGNQPQHFGDGTRLSIL.

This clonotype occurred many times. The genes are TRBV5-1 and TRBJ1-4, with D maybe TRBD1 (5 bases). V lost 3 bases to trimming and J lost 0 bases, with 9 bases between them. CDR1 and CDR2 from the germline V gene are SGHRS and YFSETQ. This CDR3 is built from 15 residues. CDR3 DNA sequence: TGCGCCAGCAGCTATGGACAAGCAACTAATGAAAAACTGTTTTTT. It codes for CASSYGQATNEKLFF.

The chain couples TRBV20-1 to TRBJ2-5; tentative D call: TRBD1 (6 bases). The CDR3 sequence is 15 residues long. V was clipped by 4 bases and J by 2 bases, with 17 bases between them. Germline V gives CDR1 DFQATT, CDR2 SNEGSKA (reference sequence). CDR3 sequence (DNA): TGCAGTGCTATGCCGGGACACCGTATTCAAGAGACCCAGTACTTC. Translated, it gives CSAMPGHRIQETQYF.